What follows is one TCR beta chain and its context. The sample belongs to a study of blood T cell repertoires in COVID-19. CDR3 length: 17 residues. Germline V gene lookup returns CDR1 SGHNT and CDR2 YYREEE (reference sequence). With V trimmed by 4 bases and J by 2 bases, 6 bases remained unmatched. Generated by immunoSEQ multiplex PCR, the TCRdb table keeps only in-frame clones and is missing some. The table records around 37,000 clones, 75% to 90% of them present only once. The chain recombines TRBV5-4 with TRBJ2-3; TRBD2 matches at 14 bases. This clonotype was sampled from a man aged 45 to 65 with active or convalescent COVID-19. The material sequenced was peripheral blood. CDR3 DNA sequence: TGTGCCAGCAGCCCCGGACTAGCGGGAGGCCACACAGATACGCAGTATTTT. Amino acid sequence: CASSPGLAGGHTDTQYF.